Below are 6 T cell receptor beta chains sequenced from a single sample in a study of PD-1 blockade in classical Hodgkin lymphoma. In every patient, relapse followed autologous stem cell transplantation, while exposure to brentuximab vedotin differed. Assay used: immunoSEQ multiplex PCR; TCRdb lists only in-frame clones, some missing. Among roughly 150,000 clones listed, around 84% were seen once. The specimen was peripheral blood mononuclear cells (PBMCs), collected before the second cycle of nivolumab. The receptor set was obtained from a human donor with classical Hodgkin lymphoma.

The chain is built from TRBV28 and TRBJ1-5, with D tentatively TRBD1 (6 bases). CDR1 is MDHEN and CDR2 is SYDVKM in the germline V gene. V lost 6 bases and J 7 bases, leaving 19 bases between the germline ends. CDR3 length equals 15 residues. In DNA form, the CDR3 reads TGTGCCAGCAGGGCAGGGGTTAGGGGGGGCCAGCCCCAGCATTTT. It codes for CASRAGVRGGQPQHF.

The chain uses TRBV2 and TRBJ2-1; TRBD2 aligns across 14 bases. This CDR3 comprises 19 residues. The germline gives CDR1 SNHLY, CDR2 FYNNEI. V gave up 4 bases and J gave up 4 bases; unmatched junction bases: 12. Here the CDR3 reads CASSGRTSGRSGVYNEQFF. The CDR3 region has the DNA TGTGCCAGCAGTGGCCGGACTAGCGGGAGGTCTGGGGTGTACAATGAGCAGTTCTTC.

The V and J genes are TRBV7-9 and TRBJ2-2; either TRBD1 or TRBD2 may fit D (5 bases each). CDR3 length equals 13 residues. CDR1 and CDR2 (germline): SEHNR, FQNEAQ (reference sequence). V dropped 2 bases and J dropped 5 bases, with 6 bases sitting between them. The CDR3 loop is CASSLWGTGELFF. CDR3 nucleotides: TGTGCCAGCAGCTTATGGGGGACCGGGGAGCTGTTTTTT. Full variable domain (missing parts from reference TRBV7-9 and TRBJ2-2): DTGVSQNPRHKITKRGQNVTFRCDPISEHNRLYWYRQTLGQGPEFLTYFQNEAQLEKSRLLSDRFSAERPKGSFSTLEIQRTEQGDSAMYLCASSLWGTGELFFGEGSRLTVL.

The chain has TRBV7-8 and TRBJ1-2, with TRBD1 matching 9 bases. The junction had 7 bases not matched to a gene; V was cut back by 8 bases and J by 3 bases. Germline V lookup: CDR1 SGHVS, CDR2 FQNEAQ. The CDR3 is 14 amino acids. CDR3 sequence: CASGNRGRHYGYTF. The CDR3 DNA is TGTGCCAGCGGTAACAGGGGGCGTCACTATGGCTACACCTTC.

In this sample, this clone turned up once. The rearrangement links TRBV28 to TRBJ2-3; TRBD2 agrees at 9 bases. V was clipped by 6 bases and J by 4 bases; unmatched bases: 5. Germline V gene data show CDR1 as MDHEN and CDR2 as SYDVKM. This CDR3 is 14 amino acids long. For the CDR3, the DNA is TGTGCCAGCAGGACAGCGGGGGGAGCAGATACGCAGTATTTT. Residues: CASRTAGGADTQYF. Full variable domain (rest looked up from reference TRBV28 and TRBJ2-3): DVKVTQSSRYLVKRTGEKVFLECVQDMDHENMFWYRQDPGLGLRLIYFSYDVKMKEKGDIPEGYSVSREKKERFSLILESASTNQTSMYLCASRTAGGADTQYFGPGTRLTVL.

V is TRBV19 and J is TRBJ1-4; a possible D gene is TRBD1 (5 bases). From germline, CDR1 is LNHDA and CDR2 SQIVND (reference sequence). The CDR3 length is 15 residues. V lost 0 bases and J lost 8, with 13 bases in between. CDR3: CASSIEGGGREKLFF. For the CDR3, the DNA is TGTGCCAGTAGTATAGAGGGGGGGGGACGAGAAAAACTGTTTTTT. Full variable domain (missing parts from reference TRBV19 and TRBJ1-4): DGGITQSPKYLFRKEGQNVTLSCEQNLNHDAMYWYRQDPGQGLRLIYYSQIVNDFQKGDIAEGYSVSREKKESFPLTVTSAQKNPTAFYLCASSIEGGGREKLFFGSGTQLSVL.